The sequence of this TCR beta chain was determined in a study of blood T cell repertoires in COVID-19. Study-level information: Material from acute and convalescent COVID-19 was sourced from the United States, Italy and Spain. The cDNA or gDNA used as material had been derived from T cells, B-cell-depleted T cells, or PBMCs.

Authors' analysis steps: Amplification with reference gene primers provided the estimates of nucleated cell counts. Data came from immunoSEQ multiplex PCR; TCRdb stores just in-frame clones and leaves some out. V, J and clone size were drawn from that table, and D and trimming were deduced from the DNA. The table includes nearly 300,000 clones, about 91% detected once. Germline V lookup: CDR1 MDHEN, CDR2 SYDVKM. Trimming took off 4 bases at V and 6 bases at J, with 15 bases between the two ends. The CDR3 has 15 amino acids. The specimen was peripheral blood. V usage is TRBV28 and J usage is TRBJ1-4; tentative D call: TRBD1 (6 bases). The sequence was obtained from a woman in her twenties or thirties who had recovered from COVID-19. The CDR3: CASSSYRASDEKLFF. The CDR3 DNA is TGTGCCAGCAGTTCTTACAGGGCTTCAGATGAAAAACTGTTTTTT.